The 22 T cell receptor beta chains given below trace back to one sample, sequenced in a study of blood T cell repertoires in COVID-19. Sequenced by immunoSEQ multiplex PCR; TCRdb stores in-frame clones only, minus some. The sample lists around 69,000 clones, 75% to 90% occurring once. Sequenced: peripheral blood. The receptors originated from a woman in her forties or fifties with active COVID-19.

This clone was detected only once. V gene TRBV27 combines with J gene TRBJ2-3, with TRBD2 identical over 11 bases. The CDR3 extends over 16 amino acids. Germline V gives CDR1 MNHEY, CDR2 SMNVEV (reference sequence). Trimming removed 5 bases from V and 2 bases from J; junction bases left unmatched: 6. In DNA form, the CDR3 reads TGTGCCAGCAGTGGGGGGACTAGCGGATACACAGATACGCAGTATTTT. It codes for CASSGGTSGYTDTQYF.

The chain has TRBV27 and TRBJ2-7, with 14 bases lining up with TRBD2. The CDR3 is 18 amino acids. Per germline, CDR1 MNHEY and CDR2 SMNVEV (reference sequence). V shed 4 bases and J 4 bases; nucleotides not matched to a gene: 12. CDR3 sequence: CASSSPTSGRAIGYEQYF. CDR3 in DNA: TGTGCCAGCAGTTCGCCGACTAGCGGGAGGGCCATAGGGTACGAGCAGTACTTC.

V usage is TRBV2 and J usage is TRBJ2-2, with 7 bases fitting TRBD2. V lost 6 bases, J lost 2 bases, and 6 bases stayed unmatched. The CDR3 is made up of 15 amino acids. The germline V gene encodes CDR1 SNHLY and CDR2 FYNNEI. The CDR3 loop reads CASRSSGTNTGELFF. The CDR3 region has the DNA TGTGCCAGCAGATCTAGCGGAACAAACACCGGGGAGCTGTTTTTT.

The chain couples TRBV5-1 to TRBJ2-2, with 9 positions matching TRBD1. The V gene's germline CDR1 is SGHRS and CDR2 YFSETQ. J gave up 4 bases and V 4 bases, and 11 bases lay outside the gene matches. The CDR3 has 17 amino acids. CDR3 sequence (DNA): TGCGCCAGCAGCCAAGACCCGGACAGGGGAGCCACCGGGGAGCTGTTTTTT. It codes for CASSQDPDRGATGELFF.

This clone was counted a single time. The genes are TRBV18 and TRBJ2-3; TRBD2 matches 8 bases. The CDR3 covers 15 residues. The junction had 3 bases not matched to a gene; V was cut back by 1 base and J by 3 bases. Germline V gene data show CDR1 as KGHSH and CDR2 as LQKENI. CDR3 in amino acids: CASSPRASGTDTQYF. The CDR3 bases are TGTGCCAGCTCACCACGTGCTAGCGGGACAGATACGCAGTATTTT. The full variable domain, with the rest looked up from reference TRBV18 and TRBJ2-3, is NAGVMQNPRHLVRRRGQEARLRCSPMKGHSHVYWYRQLPEEGLKFMVYLQKENIIDESGMPKERFSAEFPKEGPSILRIQQVVRGDSAAYFCASSPRASGTDTQYFGPGTRLTVL.

V gene TRBV5-1 combines with J gene TRBJ2-1; 9 bases map to TRBD2. The germline V gene encodes CDR1 SGHRS and CDR2 YFSETQ. The CDR3 runs 16 residues. V trimming: 4 bases; J trimming: 6 bases; junction bases outside the gene matches: 11. This CDR3 is CASSMDPGLALNEQFF. DNA of the CDR3: TGCGCCAGCAGCATGGACCCGGGACTAGCCCTCAATGAGCAGTTCTTC.

The V and J genes are TRBV11-2 and TRBJ2-1, with 11 bases identical to TRBD1. V was pared by 5 bases and J by 4 bases, with 4 bases of the junction left unmatched. The CDR3 consists of 15 residues. CDR1 is SGHAT, CDR2 FQNNGV, per germline. CDR3 DNA: TGTGCCAGCAGCCTCGGGACAGGGGGTTACAATGAGCAGTTCTTC. This translates into CASSLGTGGYNEQFF.

The chain is built from TRBV7-3 and TRBJ2-2; 14 bases agree with TRBD2. The germline V gene has CDR1 SGHTA and CDR2 FQGTGA. The CDR3 totals 18 residues. The ends lost 5 bases at V and 4 bases at J; junction bases unmatched: 9. CDR3 coding DNA: TGTGCCAGCAGCCCCCAACGGACTAGCGGGAGGCGCACCGGGGAGCTGTTTTTT. Its translation: CASSPQRTSGRRTGELFF. Full variable domain (outside the CDR3, taken from reference TRBV7-3 and TRBJ2-2): GAGVSQTPSNKVTEKGKYVELRCDPISGHTALYWYRQSLGQGPEFLIYFQGTGAADDSGLPNDRFFAVRPEGSVSTLKIQRTERGDSAVYLCASSPQRTSGRRTGELFFGEGSRLTVL.

This sequence joins TRBV3-1 (or the pseudogene TRBV3-2) and TRBJ1-1; 7 positions agree with TRBD1. J was trimmed by 0 bases and V by 4 bases; bases with no gene match: 14. CDR3 length equals 18 residues. Germline loops: CDR1 LGHDT, CDR2 YNNKEL (reference sequence). Written as DNA, the CDR3 is TGTGCCAGCAGCCCTCTTGGGACAGAAAGAACGTTGAACACTGAAGCTTTCTTT. It translates to CASSPLGTERTLNTEAFF.

This sequence joins TRBV3-1 (or the pseudogene TRBV3-2) and TRBJ1-2, with D maybe TRBD1 (6 bases). The ends were cut back, 1 base at V and 6 bases at J, with 21 bases in the middle. This CDR3 contains 17 residues. CDR1 is LGHDT, CDR2 YNNKEL, per germline (reference sequence). In nucleotides, the CDR3 is TGTGCCAGCAGCCAAGTCATTGCGGGGGGCTTTGTCAATGGCTACACCTTC. The encoded protein is CASSQVIAGGFVNGYTF.

This chain connects TRBV29-1 to TRBJ2-1, with TRBD2 as a possible D gene (5 bases). The germline V and J ends were trimmed by 6 bases and 12 bases, with 18 bases remaining between them. The germline V gene encodes CDR1 SQVTM and CDR2 ANQGSEA. CDR3 size: 12 residues. CDR3 in amino acids: CSVSMDSRRQFF. The CDR3 DNA sequence: TGCAGCGTCTCAATGGACTCCCGGAGGCAGTTCTTC.

The chain has TRBV30 and TRBJ2-3; TRBD2 agrees at 10 bases. The CDR3 covers 15 residues. With V trimmed by 0 bases and J by 5 bases, 5 bases remained unmatched. Germline assignment: CDR1 GTSNPN and CDR2 SVGIG (reference sequence). The CDR3 DNA reads TGTGCCTGGAGTGTACGTCTAGCGGGAGTAGATACGCAGTATTTT. Amino acids: CAWSVRLAGVDTQYF. The complete variable domain, with remaining parts taken from reference TRBV30 and TRBJ2-3, reads SQTIHQWPATLVQPVGSPLSLECTVEGTSNPNLYWYRQAAGRGLQLLFYSVGIGQISSEVPQNLSASRPQDRQFILSSKKLLLSDSGFYLCAWSVRLAGVDTQYFGPGTRLTVL.

The rearrangement links TRBV3-1 (or the pseudogene TRBV3-2) to TRBJ2-7; 8 bases fit TRBD1. The CDR3 extends over 15 amino acids. The germline V gene has CDR1 LGHDT and CDR2 YNNKEL (reference sequence). Trimming took 1 base from V and 4 from J; bases not matched to a gene: 6. The CDR3 bases are TGTGCCAGCAGCCAAGGGGGACAGGATTTATACGAGCAGTACTTC. Translated, it gives CASSQGGQDLYEQYF.

This clone has a single count. CDR3 protein: CSARGPGEQYF. CDR3 sequence (DNA): TGCAGTGCTAGGGGTCCCGGGGAGCAGTACTTC. The V call is TRBV20-1, the J call TRBJ2-7; unclear D gene. Trimming left V 3 bases short and J 7 bases short, with 10 bases between. From germline, CDR1 is DFQATT and CDR2 SNEGSKA (reference sequence). The CDR3 consists of 11 residues.

This chain joins TRBV10-3 and TRBJ1-1; perhaps TRBD1 as D (5 bases). This CDR3 has 15 amino acids. Germline CDR1 and CDR2: ENHRY and SYGVKD. The V end lost 0 bases, the J end lost 2 bases, and 10 bases lay between the germline ends. In nucleotides, the CDR3 is TGTGCCATCAGTGAGTCGGGGGGACTTAACACTGAAGCTTTCTTT. The encoded protein is CAISESGGLNTEAFF.

The rearrangement joins TRBV28 to TRBJ2-3; 8 bases align to TRBD1. The V and J ends lost 2 bases and 7 bases, in that order; junction bases with no gene match: 11. The germline CDR1 and CDR2 sequences are MDHEN and SYDVKM. The CDR3 is 16 amino acids. CDR3 nucleotides: TGTGCCAGCAGTTTAATTAGCCAGGGGGCACCTAATACGCAGTATTTT. Translation: CASSLISQGAPNTQYF.

This rearrangement joins TRBV5-8 to TRBJ1-1, with D hard to call. V was pared by 4 bases and J by 4 bases, with 14 bases between. The CDR3 runs 14 residues. Germline V gives CDR1 SGHTS, CDR2 YDEGEE. CDR3 nucleotide sequence: TGTGCCAGCAGCACCACCGGGAGGCTCACTGAAGCTTTCTTT. Protein: CASSTTGRLTEAFF.

To note about this clone: Other nucleotide sequences in the sample specify the same CDR3. The chain links TRBV7-3 to TRBJ2-1; TRBD2 matches 8 bases. The CDR3 is 14 amino acids. From germline, CDR1 is SGHTA and CDR2 FQGTGA. After removal of 3 bases from V and 2 bases from J, the junction contained 0 bases not matched to a gene. The CDR3 reads CASSLGLAYNEQFF. CDR3 DNA: TGTGCCAGCAGCTTGGGACTAGCCTACAATGAGCAGTTCTTC. The complete variable domain, with remaining parts taken from reference TRBV7-3 and TRBJ2-1, reads GAGVSQTPSNKVTEKGKYVELRCDPISGHTALYWYRQSLGQGPEFLIYFQGTGAADDSGLPNDRFFAVRPEGSVSTLKIQRTERGDSAVYLCASSLGLAYNEQFFGPGTRLTVL.

This chain joins TRBV11-3 and TRBJ1-1, with 11 bases lining up with TRBD1. Germline CDR1 reads SGHNT; CDR2 reads YENEEA. The CDR3 extends over 15 amino acids. Losses at the gene ends were 5 bases for V and 4 bases for J; bases not matched to a gene: 6. This CDR3 is CASSGGQGAGTEAFF. The CDR3 DNA reads TGTGCCAGCAGCGGAGGACAGGGGGCGGGCACTGAAGCTTTCTTT.

About this clone itself: The same CDR3 arises from other DNA sequences in this sample as well. V and J are TRBV10-2 and TRBJ2-3, with no clear D. Germline assignment: CDR1 WSHSY and CDR2 SAAADI. Trimming pared 0 bases from V and 0 bases from J, leaving 7 bases between. The CDR3 is made up of 15 amino acids. The CDR3 DNA reads as TGCGCCAGCAGTGAGTCACCGACTAGCACAGATACGCAGTATTTT. This encodes CASSESPTSTDTQYF.

This rearrangement joins TRBV19 to TRBJ2-2; weak D call: TRBD2 (6 bases). CDR3 length equals 16 residues. Germline-derived CDR1 and CDR2 are LNHDA and SQIVND (reference sequence). Between the trimmed V and J ends, which lost 4 bases and 1 base, there was a span of 13 bases. Here the CDR3 DNA reads TGTGCCAGTAGTAATATGGCGGGAAAGAACACCGGGGAGCTGTTTTTT. Protein product: CASSNMAGKNTGELFF.

The rearrangement links TRBV5-1 to TRBJ2-5, with 12 positions matching TRBD2. This CDR3 contains 16 residues. Germline CDR1 reads SGHRS; CDR2 reads YFSETQ. After removal of 0 bases from V and 2 bases from J, the junction contained 2 bases not matched to a gene. The CDR3 sequence is CASSLALAGGQETQYF. The CDR3 DNA reads TGCGCCAGCAGCTTGGCACTAGCGGGAGGACAAGAGACCCAGTACTTC.